The clone carrying this T cell receptor (beta chain) was seen many times. The data derive from a study of blood T cells in healthy people across ages. The CDR3 covers 15 residues. Trimming removed 5 bases from V and 4 bases from J; junction bases left unmatched: 11. Germline loops: CDR1 SGHRS, CDR2 YFSETQ. Alongside a J-beta primer mix, a sample-barcoded 5' primer served in a second PCR lasting roughly 7 to 11 cycles. MiXCR was run by TCRdb on the 5' RACE reads, yielding one entry per CDR3 protein. Of roughly 640,000 distinct CDR3 sequences in the sample, about 30% are singletons; the top ten hold approximately 14%.

The TCR originated in a woman of 80 years or more in good health. The chain is built from TRBV5-1 and TRBJ1-1; 7 positions match TRBD1. The material sequenced was blood. The DNA for the CDR3 is TGCGCCAGCAGTTTCGGGGGAACAGGGGCCACTGAAGCTTTCTTT. Translation gives CASSFGGTGATEAFF.